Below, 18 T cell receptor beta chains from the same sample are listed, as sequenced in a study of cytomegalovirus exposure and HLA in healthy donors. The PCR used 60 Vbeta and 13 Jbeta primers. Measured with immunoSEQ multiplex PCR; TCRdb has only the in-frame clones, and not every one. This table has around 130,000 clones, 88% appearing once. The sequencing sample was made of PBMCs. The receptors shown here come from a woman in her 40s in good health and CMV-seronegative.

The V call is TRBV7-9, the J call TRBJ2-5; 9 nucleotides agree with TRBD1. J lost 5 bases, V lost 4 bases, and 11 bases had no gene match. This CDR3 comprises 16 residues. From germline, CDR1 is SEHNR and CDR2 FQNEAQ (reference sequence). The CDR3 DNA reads TGTGCCAGCAGCTCCCGGACAGGGGCCTTCAGGGAGACCCAGTACTTC. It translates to CASSSRTGAFRETQYF.

Here the CDR3 reads CASSLGGRAHEKLFF. CDR3 sequence (DNA): TGTGCCAGCAGCTTGGGCGGCAGGGCCCATGAAAAACTGTTTTTT. The chain combines TRBV5-4 with TRBJ1-4; D is possibly TRBD1 (5 bases). The germline V gene has CDR1 SGHNT and CDR2 YYREEE (reference sequence). Trimming stripped 0 bases from V and 6 bases from J, with 12 bases between. This CDR3 contains 15 residues.

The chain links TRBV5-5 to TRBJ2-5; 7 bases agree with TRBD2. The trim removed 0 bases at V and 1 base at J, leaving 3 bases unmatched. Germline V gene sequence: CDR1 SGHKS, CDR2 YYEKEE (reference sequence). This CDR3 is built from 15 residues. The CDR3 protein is CASSLVGLSQETQYF. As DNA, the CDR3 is TGTGCCAGCAGCTTGGTGGGACTATCCCAAGAGACCCAGTACTTC.

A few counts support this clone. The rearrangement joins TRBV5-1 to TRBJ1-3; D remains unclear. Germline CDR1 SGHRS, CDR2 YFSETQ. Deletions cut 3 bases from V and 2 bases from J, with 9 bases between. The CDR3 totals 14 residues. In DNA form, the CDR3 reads TGCGCCAGCAGCTATAGCGTCACTGGAAACACCATATATTTT. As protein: CASSYSVTGNTIYF.

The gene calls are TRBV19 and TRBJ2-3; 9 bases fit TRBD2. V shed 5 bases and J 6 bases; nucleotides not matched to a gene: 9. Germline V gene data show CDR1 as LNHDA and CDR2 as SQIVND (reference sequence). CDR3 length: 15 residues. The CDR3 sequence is CASSVVAGVPDTQYF. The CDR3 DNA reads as TGTGCCAGTAGTGTAGTAGCGGGAGTCCCCGATACGCAGTATTTT. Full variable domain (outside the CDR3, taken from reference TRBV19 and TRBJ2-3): DGGITQSPKYLFRKEGQNVTLSCEQNLNHDAMYWYRQDPGQGLRLIYYSQIVNDFQKGDIAEGYSVSREKKESFPLTVTSAQKNPTAFYLCASSVVAGVPDTQYFGPGTRLTVL.

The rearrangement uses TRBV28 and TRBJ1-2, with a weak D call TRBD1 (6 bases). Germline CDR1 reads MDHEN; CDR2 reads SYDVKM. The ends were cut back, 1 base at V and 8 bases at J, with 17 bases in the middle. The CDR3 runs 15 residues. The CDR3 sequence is CASSLSTGYRRGYTF. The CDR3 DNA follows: TGTGCCAGCAGTTTATCTACAGGGTATCGGAGAGGCTACACCTTC.

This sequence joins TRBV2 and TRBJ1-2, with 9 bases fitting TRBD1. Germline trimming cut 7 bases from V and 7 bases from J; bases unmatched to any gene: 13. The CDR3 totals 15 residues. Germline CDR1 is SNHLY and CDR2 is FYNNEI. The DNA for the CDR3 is TGTGCCAGCAAGACGGGACAGGGTAGATTTGGTGGCTACACCTTC. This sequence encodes CASKTGQGRFGGYTF.

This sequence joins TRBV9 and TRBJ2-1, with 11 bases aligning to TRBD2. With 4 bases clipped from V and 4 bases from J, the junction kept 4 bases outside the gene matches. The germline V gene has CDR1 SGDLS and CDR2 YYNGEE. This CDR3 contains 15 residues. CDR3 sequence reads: CASSSTSGSYNEQFF. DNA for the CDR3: TGTGCCAGCAGCTCCACTAGCGGGAGTTACAATGAGCAGTTCTTC.

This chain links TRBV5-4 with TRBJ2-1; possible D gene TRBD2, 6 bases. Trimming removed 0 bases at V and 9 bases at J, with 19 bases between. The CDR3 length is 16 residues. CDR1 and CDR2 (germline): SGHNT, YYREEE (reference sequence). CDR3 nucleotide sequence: TGTGCCAGCAGCTTGGGTAGCGGCACCTCCTTGGGTGAGCAGTTCTTC. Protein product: CASSLGSGTSLGEQFF.

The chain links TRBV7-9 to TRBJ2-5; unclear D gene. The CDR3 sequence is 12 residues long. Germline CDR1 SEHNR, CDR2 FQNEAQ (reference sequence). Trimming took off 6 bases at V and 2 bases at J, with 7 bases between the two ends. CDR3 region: CASRNRQETQYF. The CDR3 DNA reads TGTGCCAGCAGGAACAGACAAGAGACCCAGTACTTC. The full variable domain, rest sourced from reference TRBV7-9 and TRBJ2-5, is DTGVSQNPRHKITKRGQNVTFRCDPISEHNRLYWYRQTLGQGPEFLTYFQNEAQLEKSRLLSDRFSAERPKGSFSTLEIQRTEQGDSAMYLCASRNRQETQYFGPGTRLLVL.

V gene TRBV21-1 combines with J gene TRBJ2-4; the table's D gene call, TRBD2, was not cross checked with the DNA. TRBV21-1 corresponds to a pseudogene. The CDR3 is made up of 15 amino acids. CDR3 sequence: CASSKASGAKNIQYF. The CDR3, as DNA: TGTGCCAGCAGCAAAGCCTCGGGGGCCAAAAACATTCAGTACTTC.

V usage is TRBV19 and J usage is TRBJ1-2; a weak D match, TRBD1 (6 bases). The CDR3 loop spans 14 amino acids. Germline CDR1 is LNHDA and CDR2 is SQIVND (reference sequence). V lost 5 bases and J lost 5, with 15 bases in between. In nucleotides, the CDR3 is TGTGCCAGTAGTTCTGGACAGAGATCTTATGGCTACACCTTC. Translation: CASSSGQRSYGYTF.

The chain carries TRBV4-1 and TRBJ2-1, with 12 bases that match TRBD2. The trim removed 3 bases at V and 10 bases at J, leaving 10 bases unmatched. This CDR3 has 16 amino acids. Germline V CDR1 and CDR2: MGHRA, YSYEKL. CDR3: CASSQRSSGRAREQFF. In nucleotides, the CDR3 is TGCGCCAGCAGCCAGCGGTCTAGCGGGAGGGCGAGGGAGCAGTTCTTC.

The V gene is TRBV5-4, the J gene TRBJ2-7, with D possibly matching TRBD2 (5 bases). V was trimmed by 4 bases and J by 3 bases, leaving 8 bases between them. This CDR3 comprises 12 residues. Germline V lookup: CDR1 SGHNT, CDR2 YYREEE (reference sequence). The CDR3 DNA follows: TGTGCCAGCAGCGGGAGAGGCTACGAGCAGTACTTC. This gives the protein CASSGRGYEQYF. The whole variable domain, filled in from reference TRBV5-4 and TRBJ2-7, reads ETGVTQSPTHLIKTRGQQVTLRCSSQSGHNTVSWYQQALGQGPQFIFQYYREEENGRGNFPPRFSGLQFPNYSSELNVNALELDDSALYLCASSGRGYEQYFGPGTRLTVT.

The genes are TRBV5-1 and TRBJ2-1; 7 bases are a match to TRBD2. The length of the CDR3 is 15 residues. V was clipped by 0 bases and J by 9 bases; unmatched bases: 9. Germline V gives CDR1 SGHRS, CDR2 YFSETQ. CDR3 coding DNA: TGCGCCAGCAGCTTGGCGGTGGGAGGGCCGCGTGAGCAGTTCTTC. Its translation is CASSLAVGGPREQFF.

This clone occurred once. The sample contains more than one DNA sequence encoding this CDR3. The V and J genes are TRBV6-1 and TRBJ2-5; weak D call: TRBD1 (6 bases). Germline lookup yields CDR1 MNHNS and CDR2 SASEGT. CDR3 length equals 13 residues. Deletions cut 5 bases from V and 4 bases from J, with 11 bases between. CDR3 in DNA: TGTGCCAGCAGTCCCACAGGGTTAGAGACCCAGTACTTC. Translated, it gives CASSPTGLETQYF.

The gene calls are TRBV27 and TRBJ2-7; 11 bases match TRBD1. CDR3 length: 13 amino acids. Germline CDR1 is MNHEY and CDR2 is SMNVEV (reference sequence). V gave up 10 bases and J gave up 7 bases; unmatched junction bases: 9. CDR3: CATTRDRGSEQYF. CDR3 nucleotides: TGTGCCACCACCCGGGACAGGGGGAGTGAGCAGTACTTC.

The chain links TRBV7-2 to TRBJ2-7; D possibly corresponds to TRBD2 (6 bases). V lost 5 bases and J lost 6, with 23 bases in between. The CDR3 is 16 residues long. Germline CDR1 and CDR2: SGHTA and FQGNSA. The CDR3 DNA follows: TGTGCCAGCAGCACCCAGGGAGGAAAGGTTCACGTCGAGCAGTACTTC. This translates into CASSTQGGKVHVEQYF.